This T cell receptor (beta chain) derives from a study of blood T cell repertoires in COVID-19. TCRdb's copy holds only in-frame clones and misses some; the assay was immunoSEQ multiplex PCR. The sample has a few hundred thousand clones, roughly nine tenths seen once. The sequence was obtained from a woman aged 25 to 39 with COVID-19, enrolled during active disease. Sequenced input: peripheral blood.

CDR3 bases: TGTGCCAGCAGCTTGGCGGGAGGGCCGAACACTGAAGCTTTCTTT. Translating it yields CASSLAGGPNTEAFF. The J gene is TRBJ1-1, the V gene TRBV7-9; no clear D gene. From germline, CDR1 is SEHNR and CDR2 FQNEAQ (reference sequence). The CDR3 length is 15 residues. Between the trimmed V and J ends, which lost 3 bases and 1 base, there was a span of 12 bases.